This T cell receptor beta chain was identified during a study of Graves' ophthalmopathy and Graves' hyperthyroidism. Study-level findings and limits: Sensitivity of approximately 90% and specificity of nearly 82% were achieved when a 13-signature model separated ophthalmopathy from stable hyperthyroidism. Among expanded thyroid clonotypes above 0.001 frequency, most also occurred in blood.

This clonotype has a count of ten or more. What it binds is not known. RNA served as the template for amplifying TCR beta CDR3 regions. Following a first-round RT-PCR that used HTBI primers, a second-round multiplex PCR was carried out. One entry per CDR3 protein results from TCRdb running MiXCR on the multiplex PCR reads. Of about 480,000 distinct CDR3 sequences listed, approximately 15% are singletons. The CDR3 runs 15 residues. V was shortened by 1 base and J by 8 bases, with 12 bases between the two germline ends. Per the germline V gene, CDR1 is MNHNS and CDR2 is SASEGT. Orbital computed tomography, together with clinical symptoms, serum thyroxine, TRAb and thyroid ultrasound, was used for diagnosis. PBMCs were obtained from roughly 10 ml of fresh peripheral blood.

The gene calls are TRBV6-1 and TRBJ1-6; D possibly corresponds to TRBD1 (6 bases). This TCR was recovered from a woman aged 25 to 39 with Graves' ophthalmopathy. The specimen sequenced was blood. The CDR3 bases are TGTGCCAGCAGTGAAGGGACAGTGCGATATTCACCCCTCCACTTT. It specifies CASSEGTVRYSPLHF.